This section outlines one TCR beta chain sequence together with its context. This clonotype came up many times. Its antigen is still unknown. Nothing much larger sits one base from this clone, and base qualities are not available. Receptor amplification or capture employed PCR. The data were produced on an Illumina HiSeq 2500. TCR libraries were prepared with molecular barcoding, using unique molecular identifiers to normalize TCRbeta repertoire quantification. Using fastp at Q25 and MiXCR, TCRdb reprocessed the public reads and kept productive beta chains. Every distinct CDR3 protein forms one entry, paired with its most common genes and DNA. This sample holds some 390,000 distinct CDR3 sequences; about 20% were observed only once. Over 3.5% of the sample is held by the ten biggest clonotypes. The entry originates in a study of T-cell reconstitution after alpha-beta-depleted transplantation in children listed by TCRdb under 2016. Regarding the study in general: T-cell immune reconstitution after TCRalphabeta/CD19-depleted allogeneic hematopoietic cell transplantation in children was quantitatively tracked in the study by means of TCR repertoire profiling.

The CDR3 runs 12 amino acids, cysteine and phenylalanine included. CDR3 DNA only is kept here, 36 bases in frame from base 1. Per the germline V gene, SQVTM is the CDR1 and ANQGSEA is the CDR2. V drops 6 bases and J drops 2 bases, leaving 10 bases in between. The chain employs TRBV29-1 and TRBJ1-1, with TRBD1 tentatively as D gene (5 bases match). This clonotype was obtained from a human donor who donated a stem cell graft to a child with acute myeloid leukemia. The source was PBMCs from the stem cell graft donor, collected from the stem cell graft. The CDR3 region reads CSVIRGNTEAFF. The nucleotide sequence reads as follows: TGCAGCGTCATAAGGGGCAACACTGAAGCTTTCTTT.